The subject of this entry is one TCR beta chain. No antigen is known for it. This sample is part of a study of cytomegalovirus exposure and HLA in healthy donors. Overall study results and limits: In an earlier analysis, in 540 or so donors, most V segments appeared productive either ~90% or ~30% of the time. Follow-up analysis later connected one missense variant in DCLRE1C with trimming of TCR beta V- and J-genes. Fewer N-insertions than the 666-donor mean were reportedly shown by an Asian-associated ancestry cluster in a later analysis.

Primers: 60 Vbeta forward and 13 Jbeta reverse. In the original workflow: A later analysis counted about 80 million unique TCR beta chains, roughly 11 million shared. TCRdb's copy holds only in-frame clones and misses some; the assay was immunoSEQ multiplex PCR. V and J calls and clone size are those listed in that table; D and trimming were worked out from the DNA. The sample yields around 80,000 clones, 70% to 85% seen once. Germline V lookup: CDR1 MDHEN, CDR2 SYDVKM. V shed 1 base and J 3 bases; nucleotides not matched to a gene: 3. The CDR3 is made up of 14 amino acids. The specimen was PBMCs. This receptor was obtained from a man in his forties or fifties in good health and CMV-seropositive. The chain uses TRBV28 and TRBJ2-7; 7 nucleotides align to TRBD1. The CDR3 DNA reads TGTGCCAGCAGTTTATCCGGACAGGACTACGAGCAGTACTTC. Its protein is CASSLSGQDYEQYF.